This TCR beta chain was recovered during a study of T cells and Merkel cell carcinoma outcomes. The study's findings and limits: In Merkel cell carcinoma, repertoire and T-cell density reportedly predicted outcomes.

This clone was seen once. Antigen: not known. Germline values: CDR1 LGHNA, CDR2 YNFKEQ. The V gene lost 0 bases and the J gene lost 4 bases, with 6 bases spanning the gap. The CDR3 loop spans 13 amino acids. Sequenced by immunoSEQ multiplex PCR; TCRdb stores in-frame clones only, minus some. The repertoire holds 12,000 or so clones, over 95% seen once, with roughly 1% in the top ten. This clonotype was sampled from a human donor with Merkel cell carcinoma. This rearrangement joins TRBV4-2 to TRBJ1-2; weak D call: TRBD1 (5 bases). Input material: tumor tissue from Merkel cell carcinoma. CDR3 sequence reads: CASSQDRVYGYTF. The CDR3 nucleotides read TGTGCCAGCAGCCAAGACAGGGTCTATGGCTACACCTTC.